What follows are 13 T cell receptor beta chains derived from one specimen sequenced in a study of blood T cell dynamics during melanoma immunotherapy. Specified time point: week 3, after first cycle of checkpoint inhibitor. Some clones are missing from TCRdb's copy, which holds only in-frame ones; the method was immunoSEQ multiplex PCR. The table has roughly 14,000 clones, approximately 88% seen once. The sequenced sample was blood, obtained from a patient treated with checkpoint blockade. The receptors were sampled from a human donor with melanoma.

Only one count was recorded for this clone. This chain connects TRBV4-3 to TRBJ2-2; unclear D gene. The CDR3 is 15 amino acids. V was pared by 0 bases and J by 2 bases, with 7 bases between. Germline CDR1 and CDR2: LGHNA and YSLEER. For the CDR3, the DNA is TGCGCCAGCAGCCAAGAGCGGCTAAACACCGGGGAGCTGTTTTTT. This encodes CASSQERLNTGELFF.

This clone was observed a handful of times. This chain connects TRBV7-9 to TRBJ1-2; possibly TRBD1 for D (5 bases). This CDR3 is built from 13 residues. With 5 bases removed from V and 4 bases from J, the gap between germline ends came to 11 bases. Germline V lookup: CDR1 SEHNR, CDR2 FQNEAQ (reference sequence). Here the CDR3 DNA reads TGTGCCAGCAGCCCAGCAGGGTCCTATGGCTACACCTTC. This sequence encodes CASSPAGSYGYTF.

The J gene is TRBJ2-7, the V gene TRBV19; 13 bases are a match to TRBD2. V lost 5 bases to trimming and J lost 5 bases; unmatched junction nucleotides: 6. Germline V gives CDR1 LNHDA, CDR2 SQIVND (reference sequence). The CDR3 has 15 residues. CDR3 DNA sequence: TGTGCCAGTAGTCCCCGGACTAGCGGGAGTCACGAGCAGTACTTC. Translation: CASSPRTSGSHEQYF.

The rearrangement joins TRBV30 to TRBJ1-2; a possible D gene is TRBD1 (5 bases). Germline V gene data show CDR1 as GTSNPN and CDR2 as SVGIG (reference sequence). V lost 5 bases, J lost 4 bases, and 11 bases lay in between. This CDR3 is built from 12 residues. The CDR3: CAWRQSTYGYTF. DNA for the CDR3: TGTGCCTGGCGACAGTCAACCTATGGCTACACCTTC.

The chain is built from TRBV10-3 and TRBJ2-5; TRBD1 aligns across 7 bases. V dropped 6 bases and J dropped 7; count of bases not matched to a gene: 11. This CDR3 has 14 residues. Germline V gene sequence: CDR1 ENHRY, CDR2 SYGVKD. CDR3 sequence: CAIRGQAEEGTQYF. The CDR3 DNA follows: TGTGCCATCAGAGGACAGGCTGAAGAAGGGACCCAGTACTTC.

J is TRBJ2-1 and V is TRBV7-2; 9 bases line up with TRBD1. The junction had 10 bases not matched to a gene; V was cut back by 5 bases and J by 8 bases. The CDR3 extends over 15 amino acids. Germline assignment: CDR1 SGHTA and CDR2 FQGNSA. Written as DNA, the CDR3 is TGTGCCAGCAGCCCGGACAGGGGAAGGCTGGATGAGCAGTTCTTC. Translation gives CASSPDRGRLDEQFF.

The gene calls are TRBV2 and TRBJ2-2; D unresolved. Germline V gives CDR1 SNHLY, CDR2 FYNNEI. CDR3 size: 15 residues. The V end lost 4 bases, the J end lost 2 bases, and 11 bases lay between the germline ends. This chain's CDR3 is CASSVETINTGELFF. The CDR3, as DNA: TGTGCCAGCAGTGTAGAGACAATAAACACCGGGGAGCTGTTTTTT. The variable domain in full, completed from reference TRBV2 and TRBJ2-2, reads EPEVTQTPSHQVTQMGQEVILRCVPISNHLYFYWYRQILGQKVEFLVSFYNNEISEKSEIFDDQFSVERPDGSNFTLKIRSTKLEDSAMYFCASSVETINTGELFFGEGSRLTVL.

V usage is TRBV28 and J usage is TRBJ2-5, with D uncertain. The J call may not be correct, given that the DNA end is closer to TRBJ2-7. The CDR3 consists of 12 residues. The germline gives CDR1 MDHEN, CDR2 SYDVKM. As DNA, the CDR3 is TGTGCCAGCGGGGTTGGGGACTACGAGCAGTACTTC. Amino acids: CASGVGDYEQYF.

The chain joins TRBV5-4 to TRBJ1-2; D possibly corresponds to TRBD1 (5 bases). Trimming left V 0 bases short and J 0 bases short, with 6 bases between. The V gene's germline CDR1 is SGHNT and CDR2 YYREEE (reference sequence). The length of the CDR3 is 14 residues. CDR3 bases: TGTGCCAGCAGCTTGGACAGGACTAACTATGGCTACACCTTC. It specifies CASSLDRTNYGYTF.

V and J are TRBV16 and TRBJ2-7; TRBD2 matches at 13 bases. Germline lookup yields CDR1 KGHSY and CDR2 FQNENV. The CDR3 runs 16 residues. Germline trimming cut 0 bases from V and 4 bases from J; bases unmatched to any gene: 3. The CDR3 bases are TGTGCCAGCAGCCAATCTGGGACTAGCGGGAAGTACGAGCAGTACTTC. Translation: CASSQSGTSGKYEQYF.

The V gene is TRBV6-5, the J gene TRBJ2-7, with D hard to call. CDR3 size: 12 residues. Between the trimmed V and J ends, which lost 0 bases and 5 bases, there was a span of 5 bases. Germline CDR1 and CDR2: MNHEY and SVGAGI. CDR3 coding DNA: TGTGCCAGCAGTTACTCAGGGCACGAGCAGTACTTC. This gives the protein CASSYSGHEQYF.

The J gene is TRBJ2-7, the V gene TRBV5-4, with TRBD2 matching over 13 bases. The V gene end was trimmed by 4 bases and the J gene end by 6 bases; junction bases not matched to a gene: 10. The CDR3 totals 16 residues. CDR1 and CDR2 from the germline V gene are SGHNT and YYREEE (reference sequence). This CDR3 is CASSPAGTSGTVEQYF. CDR3 nucleotides: TGTGCCAGCAGCCCCGCCGGGACTAGCGGGACTGTCGAGCAGTACTTC.

The CDR3 spells CASSDTSGSTTGELFF. CDR3 in DNA: TGTGCCAGCAGCGACACTAGCGGGAGTACCACCGGGGAGCTGTTTTTT. The chain links TRBV9 to TRBJ2-2; 11 bases are shared with TRBD2. Germline lookup yields CDR1 SGDLS and CDR2 YYNGEE. J was trimmed by 4 bases and V by 3 bases; bases with no gene match: 5. The CDR3 length is 16 residues. The full variable domain, with the rest looked up from reference TRBV9 and TRBJ2-2, is DSGVTQTPKHLITATGQRVTLRCSPRSGDLSVYWYQQSLDQGLQFLIQYYNGEERAKGNILERFSAQQFPDLHSELNLSSLELGDSALYFCASSDTSGSTTGELFFGEGSRLTVL.